This is a list of T cell receptor beta chains from one sample in a study of T cells after yellow fever vaccination. TCRdb itself ran the 5' RACE reads through MiXCR, one entry per CDR3 protein. The sample yields about 350,000 distinct CDR3 sequences, over 4% seen once. The input for sequencing was PBMCs, taken 5 days after the yellow fever booster vaccination. These TCRs come from a man younger than 35 who received the YFV17D yellow fever vaccine. CDR3s include the opening cysteine and the closing phenylalanine or tryptophan. D genes are given only for firm matches. Size tells how often a clone was seen (once, few, many) or the class of an expanded clone, and some rows leave it out.

D: NA; J: TRBJ1-2; V: TRBV11-2; size: NA; DNA: TGTGCCAGCAGCTTGGAGGGATGGTCCCCGGGCTACACCTTC; CDR3: CASSLEGWSPGYTF
D: NA; J: TRBJ1-1; V: TRBV19; size: many; DNA: TGTGCCAGTAGAGCGGATGAAGCTTTCTTT; CDR3: CASRADEAFF
D: NA; J: TRBJ1-1; V: TRBV18; size: NA; DNA: TGTGCCAGCTCACCTAAGGAGGCGGTGAACACTGAAGCTTTCTTT; CDR3: CASSPKEAVNTEAFF
D: TRBD2; J: TRBJ2-3; V: TRBV3-1; size: NA; DNA: TGTGCCAGCAGCCAAGTAACGAAGACTAGCGGGGGCACAGATACGCAGTATTTT; CDR3: CASSQVTKTSGGTDTQYF
D: NA; J: TRBJ2-2; V: TRBV29-1; size: few; DNA: TGCAGCGTTTTCAGGGGCGCCGGGGAGCTGTTTTTT; CDR3: CSVFRGAGELFF
D: NA; J: TRBJ2-3; V: TRBV18; size: many; DNA: TGTGCCAGCTCACCACCACGGGGTGCTAGCACAGATACGCAGTATTTT; CDR3: CASSPPRGASTDTQYF
D: NA; J: TRBJ1-2; V: TRBV7-2; size: NA; DNA: TGTGCCAGCAGCTTATTTGCCGGGACCGAGGTCACCTTC; CDR3: CASSLFAGTEVTF
D: TRBD1; J: TRBJ2-5; V: TRBV27; size: few; DNA: TGTGCCAGCAGTCCCCGGGACAGGGGGCGCGCAGAGACCCAGTACTTC; CDR3: CASSPRDRGRAETQYF
D: NA; J: TRBJ1-5; V: TRBV20-1; size: few; DNA: TGCAGTGCAACGTCAGCGACGAGCAATCAGCCCCAGCATTTT; CDR3: CSATSATSNQPQHF
D: NA; J: TRBJ1-1; V: TRBV7-9; size: NA; DNA: TGTGCCAGCAGCCGAACAGAGAAAGCTTTCTTT; CDR3: CASSRTEKAFF
D: NA; J: TRBJ2-2; V: TRBV18; size: few; DNA: TGTGCCAGCTCACCAGGGCAGGCGAACACCGGGGAGCTGTTTTTT; CDR3: CASSPGQANTGELFF
D: NA; J: TRBJ2-4; V: TRBV4-1; size: many; DNA: TGCGCCAGCAGCCAAGTGATATTAGCGGTGGCCAAAAACATTCAGTACTTC; CDR3: CASSQVILAVAKNIQYF
D: TRBD1; J: TRBJ2-5; V: TRBV3-1; size: many; DNA: TGTGCCAGCAGGAACCAGGGGGCCCCAGAGACCCAGTACTTC; CDR3: CASRNQGAPETQYF
D: NA; J: TRBJ1-2; V: TRBV10-3; size: few; DNA: TGTGCCATCAGCGCCCAGGGGTACTATGGCTACACCTTC; CDR3: CAISAQGYYGYTF
D: TRBD1; J: TRBJ2-7; V: TRBV7-6; size: many; DNA: TGTGCCAGCAGCTTAGAGCAGGGGGTGAGGTACGAGCAGTACTTC; CDR3: CASSLEQGVRYEQYF
D: TRBD2; J: TRBJ2-7; V: TRBV12-3/TRBV12-4; size: many; DNA: TGTGCCAGCAGTTTATTTAGCGGGGGGACCTTTTACGAGCAGTACTTC; CDR3: CASSLFSGGTFYEQYF
D: TRBD1; J: TRBJ2-3; V: TRBV6-5; size: few; DNA: TGTGCCAGCAGAAGACAGGGGGCGCGAGATACGCAGTATTTT; CDR3: CASRRQGARDTQYF
D: TRBD1; J: TRBJ1-1; V: TRBV7-2; size: many; DNA: TGTGCCAGCAGCTTAGGGAGGGGGCTCACTGAAGCTTTCTTT; CDR3: CASSLGRGLTEAFF
D: NA; J: TRBJ2-1; V: TRBV5-5; size: NA; DNA: TGTGCCAGCAGCTTCCCCCACAATGAGCAGTTCTTC; CDR3: CASSFPHNEQFF
D: NA; J: TRBJ1-2; V: TRBV5-1; size: NA; DNA: TGCGCCAGCAGCCCGGAAGGGTTAGAACAAGGACTTAACTATGGCTACACCTTC; CDR3: CASSPEGLEQGLNYGYTF
D: NA; J: TRBJ2-3; V: TRBV5-1; size: few; DNA: TGCGCCAGCAGCTTGGGGGTAGACACAGATACGCAGTATTTT; CDR3: CASSLGVDTDTQYF
D: NA; J: TRBJ2-1; V: TRBV11-2; size: NA; DNA: TGTGCCAGCAGCTTAGATCTCCGCCAGGGAGGACGCGTTTTC; CDR3: CASSLDLRQGGRVF
D: TRBD1; J: TRBJ2-5; V: TRBV29-1; size: NA; DNA: TGCAGCGGGGACAGGGAAGAGACCCAGTACTTC; CDR3: CSGDREETQYF
D: TRBD1; J: TRBJ1-4; V: TRBV7-2; size: many; DNA: TGTGCCAGCAGCTTGGGACTTACCGCAGGGGGGCAGAATGAAAAACTGTTTTTT; CDR3: CASSLGLTAGGQNEKLFF